The entry that follows covers one TCR beta chain sequence. There is no known antigen for this receptor. No qualities accompany the bases; no much larger clone lies one base away. Donors were healthy HIV-negative adults with no recently reported acute infections or vaccinations. Every donor was a Caucasian adult residing in Nashville, Tennessee, USA. Magnetic negative selection was used to enrich CD4+ T cells, after which naive cells were positively selected on CD45RA and the negative fraction became the memory subset. Blood was collected by leukapheresis, and PBMCs were isolated by Ficoll-Histopaque density gradient centrifugation and then cryopreserved in liquid nitrogen vapor phase. Analytical flow cytometry was used to check the purity and quantity of each magnetically sorted T cell population. From each sorted fraction, genomic DNA was isolated and quantified by UV absorbance on a Nanodrop 2000c.

The data derive from a study of shared clonotypes between healthy human individuals (dated by TCRdb to 2020 to 2022). For context, the study as a whole: The cohort comprised a couple of women and a few men aged 18 to 49 years. Different laboratories and diverse techniques were used to prepare libraries and sequence TCR repertoires, to increase sequencing depth and limit assay-specific biases. For each donor, three plates each were used for CD4 naive and CD4 memory, two plates were used for CD8 naive, and one plate was used for CD8 memory. Between about 0.85 and 9.5 billion PBMCs per donor were obtained by leukapheresis. To estimate repertoire size and how much clonotypes are shared between individuals, the study performed deep sequencing of blood TCR repertoires from a few healthy adults.

Overall results and qualifications from the work: Roughly 5% of naive CD4, around 3.5% of naive CD8, approximately 2.2% of memory CD4, and 0.4% of memory CD8 clonotypes were shared across four donors. Incomplete sequencing was indicated by rarefaction of sorted-subset datasets, despite the large sequencing depth. The genetic and exposure-history diversity represented was limited by the small number of donors. Estimated clonotype richness was generally larger for naive than for memory subsets. Based on pairwise subsampling, the degree of clonotype sharing among donors was expected to be affected by sequencing depth. Compared with non-shared clonotypes, the clonotypes found in all four sorted-subset donors had higher generation probabilities. Sampling was limited to blood, and TCR repertoires in tissue likely differ from TCR repertoires in blood.

TCR CDR3 regions were amplified from genomic DNA by multiplex PCR using the deep immunoSEQ assay. For each cell subset, the extracted genomic DNA was distributed evenly across all wells of several immunoSEQ 96-well plates, and each plate served as one replicate. For sorted subsets, around 0.2 ug genomic DNA, equal to 30,000 or so T cell genomes, was loaded into each replicate PCR. Purified libraries were quantified with a Qubit 3.0 fluorometer, sized on a Bioanalyzer 2100, and re-quantified with the KAPA Library Quantification kit. Every immunoSEQ 96-well plate was sequenced on a separate single-read 150-cycle Illumina NextSeq 550 flow cell. The authors' analysis ran thus. Because the immunoSEQ output included only junctional sequences and no quality scores, the filtering could not be the same as the filtering used for full-length reads. Sequences were annotated with PyIR, a Python wrapper for IgBLAST v1.9, using IMGT germline references to assign V/J genes and CDR3. Any read was removed if the V/J assignment was weak (E-value above 1e-6), the CDR3 was missing, or the read contained stop codons, out-of-frame junctions, or ambiguous translated residues. V3J clonotypes were defined as sequences sharing the same inferred V gene, J gene, and CDR3 amino acid sequence. The percentage overlap between two repertoires was calculated by dividing the number of shared unique clonotypes by the size of the smaller repertoire. Repertoire richness was assessed with RTK rarefaction, the Chao1 estimator, and Recon v2.1 estimates of unobserved clonotypes. OLGA was used to compute generation probabilities for all TCRbeta clonotypes that the gDNA method yielded from a handful of donors. As stored in TCRdb, this immuneACCESS dataset retains in-frame rearrangements with V and J assigned. A fraction of the clones does not appear; measured against another copy, unresolved V genes explain less than half of the discrepancy, and the remainder lacks a known reason. V and J calls and clone size are those listed in that table; D and trimming were worked out from the DNA. The sample contains around 2.1 million clones, 90% to 97% of them found a single time. The leading ten clones occupy less than 0.15% of the sample.

The sample taken for sequencing was naive CD4+ T cells sorted from blood. In light of the paper, this sample's cell subset or site label describes: CD45RA+ positively selected. The TCR comes from a man aged 18 to 29 in good health.

In nucleotide form, the sequence is TGCGCCAGCAGCCTTCCGGGACAGGGGGGCCCCCTCCACTTT. This encodes CASSLPGQGGPLHF. The chain is made from TRBV4-1 and TRBJ1-6; 11 middle bases align to TRBD1. The V end gives up 4 bases and the J end 13 bases, leaving 6 bases in the junction not matched to a gene. From the cysteine up to the phenylalanine, the CDR3 has a length of 14 residues. Just the 42-base CDR3 DNA is kept, in frame starting at base 1. The germline V gene yields MGHRA for CDR1 and YSYEKL for CDR2.